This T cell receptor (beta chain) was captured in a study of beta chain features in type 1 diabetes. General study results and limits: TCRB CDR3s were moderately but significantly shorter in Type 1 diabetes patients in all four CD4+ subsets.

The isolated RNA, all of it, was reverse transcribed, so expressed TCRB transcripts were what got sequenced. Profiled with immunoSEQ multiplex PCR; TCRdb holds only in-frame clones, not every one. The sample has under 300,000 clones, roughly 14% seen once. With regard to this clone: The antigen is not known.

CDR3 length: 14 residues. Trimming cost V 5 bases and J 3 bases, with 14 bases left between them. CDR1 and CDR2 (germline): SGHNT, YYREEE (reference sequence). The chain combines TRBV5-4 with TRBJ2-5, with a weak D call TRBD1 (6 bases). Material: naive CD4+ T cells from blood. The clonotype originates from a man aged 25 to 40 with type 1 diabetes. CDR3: CASRRGQREETQYF. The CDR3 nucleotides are TGTGCCAGCAGACGGGGACAAAGGGAAGAGACCCAGTACTTC.